What follows are 23 T cell receptor beta chains derived from one specimen sequenced in a study of blood T cell repertoires in COVID-19. Sequenced by immunoSEQ multiplex PCR; TCRdb stores in-frame clones only, minus some. The data contain approximately 200,000 clones, about 87% of them singletons. Sequencing used peripheral blood. These receptors were obtained from a man aged 25 to 40 with COVID-19, enrolled during active disease.

The DNA of the CDR3 is TGTGCCAGCAGTTACTCGGACAGACACACTGAAGCTTTCTTT. It encodes CASSYSDRHTEAFF. The V gene is TRBV6-5, the J gene TRBJ1-1; possible D gene TRBD1, 6 bases. Germline values: CDR1 MNHEY, CDR2 SVGAGI. The CDR3 runs to 14 residues. Trimming removed 0 bases at V and 3 bases at J, with 8 bases between.

V gene TRBV28 combines with J gene TRBJ2-7; D unclear. Germline-derived CDR1 and CDR2 are MDHEN and SYDVKM. CDR3 length: 12 amino acids. The ends were cut back, 1 base at V and 1 base at J, with 2 bases in the middle. CDR3 sequence reads: CASSLSSYEQYF. The CDR3 DNA reads TGTGCCAGCAGTTTATCATCCTACGAGCAGTACTTC. The complete variable domain, with remaining parts taken from reference TRBV28 and TRBJ2-7, reads DVKVTQSSRYLVKRTGEKVFLECVQDMDHENMFWYRQDPGLGLRLIYFSYDVKMKEKGDIPEGYSVSREKKERFSLILESASTNQTSMYLCASSLSSYEQYFGPGTRLTVT.

The chain links TRBV19 to TRBJ2-7; 8 nucleotides agree with TRBD1. V gave up 6 bases and J gave up 2 bases; unmatched junction bases: 6. The germline CDR1 and CDR2 sequences are LNHDA and SQIVND (reference sequence). The length of the CDR3 is 14 residues. CDR3 DNA: TGTGCCAGTAGGCGGACAGGGCGAGCCTACGAGCAGTACTTC. Amino acid sequence: CASRRTGRAYEQYF.

V usage is TRBV19 and J usage is TRBJ2-2; D may be TRBD1 (6 bases). This CDR3 is 15 amino acids long. Between the trimmed V and J ends, which lost 7 bases and 4 bases, there was a span of 16 bases. From germline, CDR1 is LNHDA and CDR2 SQIVND (reference sequence). CDR3 protein: CASMVGGVSTGELFF. CDR3 in DNA: TGTGCCAGTATGGTTGGGGGCGTATCCACCGGGGAGCTGTTTTTT. The whole variable domain, filled in from reference TRBV19 and TRBJ2-2, reads DGGITQSPKYLFRKEGQNVTLSCEQNLNHDAMYWYRQDPGQGLRLIYYSQIVNDFQKGDIAEGYSVSREKKESFPLTVTSAQKNPTAFYLCASMVGGVSTGELFFGEGSRLTVL.

CDR3 sequence reads: CASRNSRTGRTDTQYF. CDR3 nucleotides: TGTGCCAGTAGGAATTCCCGGACAGGGCGCACAGATACGCAGTATTTT. The chain combines TRBV19 with TRBJ2-3; 8 bases map to TRBD1. This CDR3 region has 16 residues. V dropped 6 bases and J dropped 1; count of bases not matched to a gene: 9. Germline CDR1 reads LNHDA; CDR2 reads SQIVND (reference sequence).

The chain joins TRBV3-1 (or the pseudogene TRBV3-2) to TRBJ2-5; 10 bases agree with TRBD2. The V gene's germline CDR1 is LGHDT and CDR2 YNNKEL (reference sequence). The CDR3 has 15 amino acids. V was clipped by 4 bases and J by 7 bases; unmatched bases: 9. CDR3: CASSPFTTSGTTQYF. CDR3 nucleotide sequence: TGTGCCAGCAGCCCATTCACTACTAGCGGGACGACCCAGTACTTC.

This clone was counted a single time. The rearrangement uses TRBV12-5 and TRBJ1-5; a possible D gene is TRBD1 (6 bases). This CDR3 has 18 residues. V lost 6 bases and J 0 bases, leaving 21 bases between the germline ends. Germline V gene data show CDR1 as LGHNT and CDR2 as FRNRAP. CDR3 residues: CASGSTVNDRYSNQPQHF. CDR3 sequence (DNA): TGTGCTAGTGGCTCAACGGTTAATGACAGGTATAGCAATCAGCCCCAGCATTTT.

This chain uses TRBV7-2 with TRBJ1-2; 10 bases map to TRBD1. The V segment lost 1 base and the J segment 5 bases; nucleotides outside the gene matches: 4. The CDR3 has 15 amino acids. Per germline, CDR1 SGHTA and CDR2 FQGNSA. The CDR3 sequence is CASSLEPGQGYGYTF. The CDR3 DNA is TGTGCCAGCAGCTTAGAACCGGGACAGGGGTATGGCTACACCTTC.

This clone was detected only once. The J gene is TRBJ1-2, the V gene TRBV9, with D tentatively TRBD1 (6 bases). The CDR3 loop spans 13 amino acids. Trimming cost V 2 bases and J 8 bases, with 13 bases left between them. From germline, CDR1 is SGDLS and CDR2 YYNGEE. CDR3 DNA: TGTGCCAGCAGCGTTATACAGGGCACCGGCTACACCTTC. Its protein product is CASSVIQGTGYTF.

The genes are TRBV7-8 and TRBJ1-2, with TRBD1 matching 9 bases. The CDR3 totals 13 residues. After removal of 4 bases from V and 8 bases from J, the junction contained 5 bases not matched to a gene. CDR1 is SGHVS and CDR2 is FQNEAQ in the germline V gene. CDR3 sequence reads: CASSSRDRDGYTF. The CDR3 region has the DNA TGTGCCAGCAGCTCCCGGGACAGGGACGGCTACACCTTC.

This clone was counted only a few times. J is TRBJ1-5 and V is TRBV19, with TRBD1 as a possible D gene (6 bases). Germline lookup yields CDR1 LNHDA and CDR2 SQIVND (reference sequence). Trimming stripped 6 bases from V and 6 bases from J, with 12 bases between. The CDR3 has 13 residues. In DNA form, the CDR3 reads TGTGCCAGTAGCGCAGGGGCGGGTCAGCCCCAGCATTTT. Translating gives CASSAGAGQPQHF.

This chain uses TRBV11-2 with TRBJ2-1; TRBD2 matches at 12 bases. Germline loops: CDR1 SGHAT, CDR2 FQNNGV. The CDR3 runs to 15 residues. The V gene end was trimmed by 3 bases and the J gene end by 6 bases; junction bases not matched to a gene: 3. The CDR3 reads CASSLQTSGGNEQFF. The DNA for the CDR3 is TGTGCCAGCAGCTTGCAGACTAGCGGGGGCAATGAGCAGTTCTTC.

J is TRBJ1-1 and V is TRBV18; D not certain. Germline assignment: CDR1 KGHSH and CDR2 LQKENI. V was clipped by 4 bases and J by 3 bases, with 18 bases between them. The CDR3 has 16 amino acids. The CDR3 region has the DNA TGTGCCAGCTCACAGCTGGGAGTCCCCATGGACACTGAAGCTTTCTTT. Amino acid sequence: CASSQLGVPMDTEAFF.

This clone occurred a few times. V usage is TRBV5-1 and J usage is TRBJ2-1; 12 nucleotides agree with TRBD2. Per the germline V gene, CDR1 is SGHRS and CDR2 is YFSETQ. Unmatched junction bases numbered 7, after V lost 3 bases and J lost 0 bases. The CDR3 is 18 residues long. CDR3 sequence (DNA): TGCGCCAGCAGCTGGACCGGGACTAGCGGGTACTCCTACAATGAGCAGTTCTTC. It yields the protein CASSWTGTSGYSYNEQFF.

The V gene is TRBV5-5, the J gene TRBJ2-7; the match to TRBD1 covers 12 bases. Trimming cost V 3 bases and J 1 base; bases outside gene matches: 11. Germline CDR1 and CDR2: SGHKS and YYEKEE (reference sequence). The CDR3 contains 18 residues. The CDR3 loop reads CASSSPGTGGLSSYEQYF. As DNA, the CDR3 is TGTGCCAGCAGCTCTCCCGGGACAGGGGGCCTTTCATCCTACGAGCAGTACTTC.

The chain uses TRBV18 and TRBJ2-1; no clear D gene. This CDR3 has 15 amino acids. Germline CDR1 KGHSH, CDR2 LQKENI. V was shortened by 6 bases and J by 2 bases, with 14 bases between the two germline ends. This CDR3 is CASSLAVGTYNEQFF. CDR3 bases: TGTGCCAGCTCCCTGGCGGTGGGTACCTACAATGAGCAGTTCTTC.

The gene calls are TRBV6-5 and TRBJ1-2, with 7 bases matching TRBD1. J gave up 5 bases and V 10 bases, and 13 bases lay outside the gene matches. Per germline, CDR1 MNHEY and CDR2 SVGAGI. The length of the CDR3 is 14 residues. The CDR3 DNA reads as TGTGCCACCACGAGACAGGGTTACTTATATGGCTACACCTTC. Encoded protein: CATTRQGYLYGYTF.

The chain carries TRBV2 and TRBJ2-3; 12 nucleotides agree with TRBD2. CDR1 and CDR2 (germline): SNHLY, FYNNEI. The length of the CDR3 is 18 residues. V lost 3 bases and J lost 1; bases outside the gene matches: 8. This chain's CDR3 is CASSDRLAGAWGTDTQYF. The DNA for the CDR3 is TGTGCCAGCAGTGATCGACTAGCGGGAGCCTGGGGCACAGATACGCAGTATTTT.

This chain joins TRBV6-2 or TRBV6-3 and TRBJ2-7; D might be TRBD1 (6 bases). The length of the CDR3 is 13 residues. V lost 4 bases and J 3 bases, leaving 10 bases between the germline ends. CDR1 is MNHEY and CDR2 is SVGEGT in the germline V gene. The CDR3 sequence is CASSWHRDYEQYF. The DNA for the CDR3 is TGTGCCAGCAGTTGGCACAGGGACTACGAGCAGTACTTC.

Only one count was recorded for this clone. V usage is TRBV27 and J usage is TRBJ1-4, with D hard to call. Deletions cut 4 bases from V and 4 bases from J, with 10 bases between. Germline CDR1 and CDR2: MNHEY and SMNVEV (reference sequence). The CDR3 extends over 14 amino acids. In DNA, the CDR3 is TGTGCCAGCAGTTACATCGGGGATAATGAAAAACTGTTTTTT. Translation gives CASSYIGDNEKLFF.

The V gene is TRBV14, the J gene TRBJ2-2; 7 nucleotides align to TRBD1. The CDR3 consists of 19 residues. In germline, CDR1 is SGHDN, CDR2 FVKESK. The J segment lost 5 bases and the V segment lost 4 bases, leaving 19 bases of the junction unmatched. The CDR3 sequence is CASSLNSEHRGRGTGELFF. For the CDR3, the DNA is TGTGCCAGCAGCCTAAATTCCGAGCACAGGGGAAGGGGTACCGGGGAGCTGTTTTTT.

The genes are TRBV2 and TRBJ2-7, with D perhaps TRBD1 (6 bases). V lost 3 bases, J lost 4 bases, and 13 bases lay in between. The germline V gene has CDR1 SNHLY and CDR2 FYNNEI. The CDR3 length is 14 residues. In DNA, the CDR3 is TGTGCCAGCAGTGACAGGGGATATTTTTACGAGCAGTACTTC. This translates into CASSDRGYFYEQYF.

This sequence joins TRBV2 and TRBJ2-3; 12 bases match TRBD2. Germline V gene sequence: CDR1 SNHLY, CDR2 FYNNEI. V shed 5 bases, J shed 6 bases, and the junction held 9 bases outside the gene matches. CDR3 length: 16 residues. The CDR3: CASSLLAGGRGDTQYF. The CDR3 DNA follows: TGTGCCAGCAGTCTTCTAGCGGGGGGGCGTGGGGATACGCAGTATTTT.